Presented here are 16 T cell receptor beta chains from one specimen sequenced in a study of T cells in Graves' hyperthyroidism and ophthalmopathy. RNA transcripts served as the template for amplifying TCR beta CDR3 regions. Initially, a first-round RT-PCR of the TCR CDR3 employed the HTBI primer set. TCRdb processed the multiplex PCR reads anew with MiXCR; each CDR3 protein has one entry. Among over 45,000 distinct CDR3 sequences listed, 49% were seen once. Sequencing was done on a sample of peripheral blood or thyroid tissue (not recorded which). These receptors originate from a woman aged 45-60 years with Graves' hyperthyroidism.

Many counts were recorded for this clonotype. One junction end does not reproduce the germline sequence, and a read error may be involved. CDR3: CASSGGLAESETQYF. In nucleotides, the CDR3 is TGTGCTAGCAGCGGCGGACTAGCGGAGTCAGAGACCCAGTACTTC. The rearrangement uses TRBV7-7 and TRBJ2-5, with 10 nucleotides matching TRBD2. Germline values: CDR1 SSHAT, CDR2 FNYEAQ (reference sequence). The CDR3 sequence is 15 residues long.

In this sample, this clonotype turned up many times. This chain links TRBV29-1 with TRBJ2-7; the match to TRBD1 covers 10 bases. This CDR3 spans 13 amino acids. The V gene's germline CDR1 is SQVTM and CDR2 ANQGSEA. Germline trimming cut 6 bases from V and 2 bases from J; bases unmatched to any gene: 4. CDR3 protein: CSVWTGGPYEQYF. In DNA form, the CDR3 reads TGCAGCGTCTGGACAGGGGGGCCCTACGAGCAGTACTTC.

CDR3 sequence: CASSLSYSGLHEQYF. DNA of the CDR3: TGTGCCAGCAGCTTAAGCTACTCAGGGCTCCACGAGCAGTACTTC. V usage is TRBV7-8 and J usage is TRBJ2-7; TRBD1 is a possible D gene (5 bases). Trimming pared 2 bases from V and 5 bases from J, leaving 16 bases between. The CDR3 totals 15 residues. Germline V gene sequence: CDR1 SGHVS, CDR2 FQNEAQ.

Concerning this clonotype itself: Since the CDR3 does not end with the conserved phenylalanine or tryptophan, this likely comes from a read error. The rearrangement uses TRBV10-3 and TRBJ2-7; 9 nucleotides match TRBD2. The CDR3 runs to 15 residues. Germline lookup yields CDR1 ENHRY and CDR2 SYGVKD. In DNA form, the CDR3 reads TGTGCCATCGGTGAGAGCGGGAGGTTCGTGTACGAGCAGTACCTC. As protein: CAIGESGRFVYEQYL.

The chain has TRBV6-2 or TRBV6-3 and TRBJ2-3; D not certain. The CDR3 consists of 17 residues. Trimming left V 0 bases short and J 2 bases short, with 15 bases between. Germline assignment: CDR1 MNHEY and CDR2 SVGEGT. For the CDR3, the DNA is TGTGCCAGCAGTTACTCGAAGCGCCAGTCATACACAGATACGCAGTATTTT. Translating it yields CASSYSKRQSYTDTQYF.

This clonotype has at least ten counts. The chain combines TRBV29-1 with TRBJ2-3, with 8 bases that match TRBD1. J was trimmed by 4 bases and V by 1 base; bases with no gene match: 7. This CDR3 comprises 15 residues. Germline V gene sequence: CDR1 SQVTM, CDR2 ANQGSEA. The CDR3 DNA reads as TGCAGCGTTGAAGTCACCGGGACAGGTCCAGATACGCAGTATTTT. Translated, it gives CSVEVTGTGPDTQYF.

Of note for this clonotype: One base away lies a much larger clone, so this may be a sequencing read error. As the CDR3 is not closed by the conserved phenylalanine or tryptophan, this likely results from a read error. The V call is TRBV6-1, the J call TRBJ2-7; 12 positions agree with TRBD2. This CDR3 contains 16 residues. The germline V gene has CDR1 MNHNS and CDR2 SASEGT. V dropped 7 bases and J dropped 6; count of bases not matched to a gene: 13. The CDR3 loop is CASKKHTSGRRREQYL. DNA for the CDR3: TGTGCCAGCAAAAAGCATACTAGCGGGAGGAGGCGCGAGCAGTACCTC.

With respect to this clonotype: One end of the junction does not line up with germline, which may come from a read error. The V gene is TRBV29-1, the J gene TRBJ1-1; possible D gene TRBD1, 5 bases. CDR3 length: 12 residues. Germline V CDR1 and CDR2: SQVTM, ANQGSEA. The CDR3 coding sequence is TGCAGCGTTTACGGGTTGGACACTGAAGCTTTCTTC. Translation: CSVYGLDTEAFF.

The table lists this clonotype with many counts. The chain recombines TRBV4-1 with TRBJ1-2, with 8 bases aligning to TRBD1. After removal of 4 bases from V and 2 bases from J, the junction contained 6 bases not matched to a gene. CDR1 is MGHRA, CDR2 YSYEKL, per germline. The CDR3 sequence is 15 residues long. In nucleotides, the CDR3 is TGCGCCAGCAGCCCTACGACAGGGGACAACTATGGCTACACCTTC. Its translation is CASSPTTGDNYGYTF.

In regard to this clonotype: At one end, the junction sequence differs from germline, possibly due to a read error. The chain is built from TRBV7-9 and TRBJ1-1; D not resolved. The CDR3 is 13 amino acids. The germline gives CDR1 SEHNR, CDR2 FQNEAQ (reference sequence). CDR3 sequence reads: CTSSEELTTEAFF. CDR3 nucleotides: TGTACCAGCAGCGAGGAGCTAACTACTGAAGCTTTCTTT.

The chain combines TRBV28 with TRBJ2-2; D is unresolved. The CDR3 is 16 residues long. V lost 1 base and J lost 4, with 13 bases in between. The germline CDR1 and CDR2 sequences are MDHEN and SYDVKM. The CDR3 is CASSLYGRDPTGELFF. CDR3 nucleotides: TGTGCCAGCAGTTTATACGGACGAGATCCCACCGGGGAGCTGTTTTTT.

In this sample, this clonotype turned up many times. The J gene is TRBJ1-6, the V gene TRBV20-1; no firm D call. Germline values: CDR1 DFQATT, CDR2 SNEGSKA (reference sequence). The germline V and J ends were trimmed by 1 base and 0 bases, with 13 bases remaining between them. CDR3 length equals 17 residues. The CDR3 here is CSARGGSKSSYNSPLHF. CDR3 bases: TGCAGTGCTAGAGGGGGTAGTAAGAGCTCCTATAATTCACCCCTCCACTTT.

The chain joins TRBV15 to TRBJ2-6; 10 positions agree with TRBD2. This CDR3 comprises 19 residues. V was clipped by 0 bases and J by 4 bases; unmatched bases: 9. The germline V gene has CDR1 LNHNV and CDR2 YYDKDF (reference sequence). The chain's CDR3 is CATSRDGPSGRSGANVLTF. In DNA form, the CDR3 reads TGTGCCACCAGCAGAGATGGGCCTAGCGGGAGATCCGGGGCCAACGTCCTGACTTTC. Full variable domain (rest looked up from reference TRBV15 and TRBJ2-6): DAMVIQNPRYQVTQFGKPVTLSCSQTLNHNVMYWYQQKSSQAPKLLFHYYDKDFNNEADTPDNFQSRRPNTSFCFLDIRSPGLGDTAMYLCATSRDGPSGRSGANVLTFGAGSRLTVL.

This clonotype is categorized as medium-sized (0.01 to 0.1%). The gene calls are TRBV7-8 and TRBJ2-7, with unresolved D. The germline gives CDR1 SGHVS, CDR2 FQNEAQ. Between the trimmed V and J ends, which lost 1 base and 0 bases, there was a span of 10 bases. This CDR3 comprises 15 residues. The CDR3 bases are TGTGCCAGCAGCTTAGGGGGTGGTGCCTCCTACGAGCAGTACTTC. Its translation: CASSLGGGASYEQYF. Together with reference TRBV7-8 and TRBJ2-7, the CDR3 gives the full variable domain: GAGVSQSPRYKVAKRGQDVALRCDPISGHVSLFWYQQALGQGPEFLTYFQNEAQLDKSGLPSDRFFAERPEGSVSTLKIQRTQQEDSAVYLCASSLGGGASYEQYFGPGTRLTVT.

This rearrangement joins TRBV29-1 to TRBJ1-1, with 12 bases that match TRBD1. Per germline, CDR1 SQVTM and CDR2 ANQGSEA. The CDR3 is 14 residues long. Trimming took 6 bases from V and 4 from J; bases not matched to a gene: 6. CDR3: CSVGTGGRSTEAFF. The CDR3 DNA reads TGCAGCGTCGGGACAGGGGGCAGGAGCACTGAAGCTTTCTTT.

The V and J genes are TRBV2 and TRBJ1-4; 7 positions agree with TRBD1. The V gene end was trimmed by 7 bases and the J gene end by 3 bases; junction bases not matched to a gene: 5. The CDR3 length is 14 residues. Germline CDR1 SNHLY, CDR2 FYNNEI. CDR3 loop: CASKGDSPNEKLFF. CDR3 sequence (DNA): TGTGCCAGCAAAGGGGACAGCCCTAATGAAAAACTGTTTTTT.